Listed below are T cell receptor beta chains from one sample, sequenced in a study of blood T cell repertoires in COVID-19. The table came from immunoSEQ multiplex PCR; TCRdb's copy has only in-frame clones and leaves some out. Among 200,000 to 250,000 clones, about 89% were seen once, and the ten largest hold about 6.3%. Sequencing was performed on peripheral blood. Receptors were obtained from a man in his 60s who had recovered from COVID-19. Each CDR3 is given with its conserved first and last residue. The D gene is left open where the match is weak. The size field is filled for only some rows; it gives once, few, many or a size class.

D gene	V gene	CDR3 length	clone size	J gene	CDR3 DNA	CDR3 protein
-	TRBV20-1	11	-	TRBJ2-3	TGCAGTGCCAATCAGCGAGATACGCAGTATTTT	CSANQRDTQYF
-	TRBV5-6	15	-	TRBJ1-1	TGTGCCAGCAGCCCCATTGACAGGATCCGAACTGAAGCTTTCTTT	CASSPIDRIRTEAFF
-	TRBV11-2	13	-	TRBJ2-7	TGTGCCAGCAGCGTTAGGACAGCCTACGAGCAGTACTTC	CASSVRTAYEQYF
-	TRBV6-6	13	-	TRBJ2-7	TGTGCCGCCTACAGGGGAGGAACCTACGAGCAGTACTTC	CAAYRGGTYEQYF
-	TRBV4-2	14	-	TRBJ2-7	TGTGCCAGCAGCCCCGACTCGCTCTCCTACGAGCAGTACTTC	CASSPDSLSYEQYF
TRBD1	TRBV5-1	14	-	TRBJ2-5	TGCGCCAGCAGTCCAGGACAGGGAGGCGAGACCCAGTACTTC	CASSPGQGGETQYF
-	TRBV10-1	13	-	TRBJ1-6	TGCGCCAGCAGTGAAACGGGGAATTCACCCCTCCACTTT	CASSETGNSPLHF
-	TRBV7-2	15	-	TRBJ2-7	TGTGCCAGCAGCTTAGTCCAGGGGGGACCTTCCGAGCAGTACTTC	CASSLVQGGPSEQYF
-	TRBV7-2	12	-	TRBJ2-7	TGTGCCAGCAGCTCCCTCTCCTACGAGCAGTACTTC	CASSSLSYEQYF
TRBD2	TRBV5-1	17	-	TRBJ2-5	TGCGCCAGCAGCTTGTGGGGCGGGAGTGATTGGGGAGAGACCCAGTACTTC	CASSLWGGSDWGETQYF
-	TRBV7-2	12	-	TRBJ2-5	TGTGCCAGCAGCTTCTCCGGGGAGACCCAGTACTTC	CASSFSGETQYF
-	TRBV18	15	-	TRBJ1-2	TGTGCCAGCTCACCATTGCGGAGTTGGGAGTATGGCTACACCTTC	CASSPLRSWEYGYTF
-	TRBV11-2	14	few	TRBJ1-2	TGTGCCAGCAGCCCCAGATGGGGAGTCTATGGCTACACCTTC	CASSPRWGVYGYTF
TRBD1	TRBV7-8	13	-	TRBJ1-5	TGTGCCAGCAGCGCGGACAGGAATCAGCCCCAGCATTTT	CASSADRNQPQHF
-	TRBV19	15	-	TRBJ2-1	TGTGCCAGTAGTACCCGGGAAGGCCTATACAATGAGCAGTTCTTC	CASSTREGLYNEQFF
-	TRBV2	15	-	TRBJ2-1	TGTGCCAGCAGTGTGGACGGGAGCTCCTACAATGAGCAGTTCTTC	CASSVDGSSYNEQFF
-	TRBV19	17	-	TRBJ1-6	TGTGCCAGTAGTATCACCATGAGAGGGTTTTATAATTCACCCCTCCACTTT	CASSITMRGFYNSPLHF
-	TRBV10-3	16	-	TRBJ2-2	TGTGCCATCAGTGATGATCGGTCGGCGGGAACCGGGGAGCTGTTTTTT	CAISDDRSAGTGELFF
TRBD2	TRBV9	19	-	TRBJ2-3	TGTGCCAGCAGCACAAGACTAGCGGGGGGACCTTACAGCACAGATACGCAGTATTTT	CASSTRLAGGPYSTDTQYF
-	TRBV7-8	18	-	TRBJ1-5	TGTGCCAGCAGCTTAGGCGGGCAGGTCTACCGTAGCAATCAGCCCCAGCATTTT	CASSLGGQVYRSNQPQHF
TRBD2	TRBV2	15	-	TRBJ2-1	TGTGCCAGCAGCCTGGGACTAGCCTCCTACAATGAGCAGTTCTTC	CASSLGLASYNEQFF
TRBD2	TRBV4-1	17	-	TRBJ2-3	TGCGCCAGCAGCCGCGGGACTAGCGGGGGACTCACAGATACGCAGTATTTT	CASSRGTSGGLTDTQYF
TRBD2	TRBV5-6	14	-	TRBJ2-1	TGTGCCAGCATCGGCGGGACTAGCGGGCATGAGCAGTTCTTC	CASIGGTSGHEQFF
TRBD2	TRBV7-2	16	few	TRBJ2-1	TGTGCCAGCAGCGAAGATAGCGGGAGAAGTTACAATGAGCAGTTCTTC	CASSEDSGRSYNEQFF
TRBD2	TRBV5-1	15	-	TRBJ2-1	TGCGCCAGCAGCCCGGGACTAGCGGGCTACAATGAGCAGTTCTTC	CASSPGLAGYNEQFF
TRBD1	TRBV10-3	13	once	TRBJ1-2	TGTGCCATCACCTCGGACAGGGTCTATGGCTACACCTTC	CAITSDRVYGYTF
-	TRBV6-1	15	few	TRBJ1-2	TGTGCCAGCAGTGAATCGACTCAAGCTAACTATGGCTACACCTTC	CASSESTQANYGYTF
-	TRBV6-5	14	-	TRBJ1-2	TGTGCCAGCCGTTTATCCACAGGGTGGCATGGCTACACCTTC	CASRLSTGWHGYTF
TRBD1	TRBV6-2/TRBV6-3	14	-	TRBJ2-7	TGTGCCAGCACCCCGGGGACAGGCACCTACGAGCAGTACTTC	CASTPGTGTYEQYF
TRBD2	TRBV15	14	-	TRBJ2-5	TGTGCCACCAGCAGACTGACTAGCCAGGAGACCCAGTACTTC	CATSRLTSQETQYF
TRBD1	TRBV7-3	14	-	TRBJ2-5	TGTGCCAGCAGCTTAACAGGGGGCGCGGAGACCCAGTACTTC	CASSLTGGAETQYF
TRBD2	TRBV11-1	13	few	TRBJ2-1	TGTGCCAGCAGCTTGGGACTAGCGGTCGAGCAGTTCTTC	CASSLGLAVEQFF
-	TRBV28	14	once	TRBJ2-5	TGTGCCAGCAGTTTACTGGGAGACCAAGAGACCCAGTACTTC	CASSLLGDQETQYF
-	TRBV5-8	15	-	TRBJ1-6	TGTGCCAGCAGCTTGGTGGCAGGGGAGAATTCACCCCTCCACTTT	CASSLVAGENSPLHF
TRBD1	TRBV28	15	once	TRBJ1-6	TGTGCCAGCACCGGAGGGGGCGTTGTGTATTCACCCCTCCACTTT	CASTGGGVVYSPLHF
TRBD1	TRBV5-1	16	-	TRBJ1-6	TGCGCCAGCAGCAAGGGACAGGGCATCTATAATTCACCCCTCCACTTT	CASSKGQGIYNSPLHF
TRBD2	TRBV2	14	-	TRBJ2-3	TGTGCCAGCAGGCGGGAGGGCCTGACAGATACGCAGTATTTT	CASRREGLTDTQYF
-	TRBV7-9	16	-	TRBJ1-2	TGTGCCAGCAGCTTATTTTGGGGGCCCCGGGACTATGGCTACACCTTC	CASSLFWGPRDYGYTF
-	TRBV11-2	15	-	TRBJ1-5	TGTGCCAGCAGCTCTGGGGTAAGGGCGGGGCAGCCCCAGCATTTT	CASSSGVRAGQPQHF
TRBD1	TRBV19	13	-	TRBJ1-5	TGTGCCAGTAGTGACAGGGCCCCTCAGCCCCAGCATTTT	CASSDRAPQPQHF
TRBD2	TRBV4-2	16	-	TRBJ2-5	TGTGCCAGCAGTCAGGGCGGGAGGGCCTTCAAAGAGACCCAGTACTTC	CASSQGGRAFKETQYF
-	TRBV2	16	-	TRBJ2-2	TGTGCCAGCAGTGAAAGACGGGGAGCAAACACCGGGGAGCTGTTTTTT	CASSERRGANTGELFF
TRBD1	TRBV29-1	14	-	TRBJ1-2	TGCAGCGTTGAAGGGACAGGGGCTAACTATGGCTACACCTTC	CSVEGTGANYGYTF
TRBD1	TRBV5-1	14	few	TRBJ1-1	TGCGCCAGCAGCAGGGACAGGGGGCTCACTGAAGCTTTCTTT	CASSRDRGLTEAFF
-	TRBV19	15	once	TRBJ2-2	TGTGCCAGTAGTCAGGAGGACAGCTACACCGGGGAGCTGTTTTTT	CASSQEDSYTGELFF
TRBD1	TRBV7-9	16	-	TRBJ1-6	TGTGCCAGCAGCTTCTGGACAGGGGACCTTAATTCACCCCTCCACTTT	CASSFWTGDLNSPLHF
TRBD2	TRBV3-1/TRBV3-2	19	-	TRBJ2-3	TGTGCCAGCAGCCAACGCCTGGGACTAGCGGGGGGGCGGGCAGATACGCAGTATTTT	CASSQRLGLAGGRADTQYF
-	TRBV28	16	-	TRBJ1-1	TGTGCCAGCAGTCCTCACGGGGGGCGCATGAACACTGAAGCTTTCTTT	CASSPHGGRMNTEAFF
TRBD2	TRBV7-9	15	few	TRBJ2-3	TGTGCCAGCAGCTTAGGTAGCGGGAGCACAGATACGCAGTATTTT	CASSLGSGSTDTQYF
-	TRBV9	16	-	TRBJ2-3	TGTGCCAGCAGCCCCCGGGGTCAAGGGTACACAGATACGCAGTATTTT	CASSPRGQGYTDTQYF
TRBD2	TRBV7-6	18	-	TRBJ2-7	TGTGCCAGCTCCAGGGCCGCTACTAGCGGGGGTTTCTCCTACGAGCAGTACTTC	CASSRAATSGGFSYEQYF
TRBD1	TRBV18	14	once	TRBJ2-5	TGTGCCAGCTCACCTGGACAGGGGAGTAAGACCCAGTACTTC	CASSPGQGSKTQYF
-	TRBV24-1	14	-	TRBJ2-2	TGTGCCACCAGTGATTTTAGATCGGTCGGGGAGCTGTTTTTT	CATSDFRSVGELFF